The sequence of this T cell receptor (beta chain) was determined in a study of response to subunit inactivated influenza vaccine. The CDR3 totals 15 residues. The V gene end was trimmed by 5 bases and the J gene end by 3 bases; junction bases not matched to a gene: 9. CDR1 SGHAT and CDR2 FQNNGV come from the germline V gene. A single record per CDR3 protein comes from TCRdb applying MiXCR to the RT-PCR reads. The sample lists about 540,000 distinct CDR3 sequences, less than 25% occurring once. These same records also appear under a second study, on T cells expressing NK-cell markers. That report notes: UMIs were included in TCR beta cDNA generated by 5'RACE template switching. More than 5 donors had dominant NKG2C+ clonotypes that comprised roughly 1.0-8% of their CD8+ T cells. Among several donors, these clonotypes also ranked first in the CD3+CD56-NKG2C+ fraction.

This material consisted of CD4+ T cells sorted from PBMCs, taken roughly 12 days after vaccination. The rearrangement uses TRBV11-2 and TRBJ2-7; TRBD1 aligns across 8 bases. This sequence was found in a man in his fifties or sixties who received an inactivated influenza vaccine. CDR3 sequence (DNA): TGTGCCAGCAGCGTAGGGACAGGTTATCTCTACGAGCAGTACTTC. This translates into CASSVGTGYLYEQYF.